A selection of T cell receptor beta chains follows, all from one sample in a study of T-cell reconstitution after alpha-beta-depleted transplantation in children. TCRdb itself ran the PCR reads through MiXCR, one entry per CDR3 protein. The sample records around 500,000 distinct CDR3 sequences, about 23% being singletons. Specimen: PBMCs, mostly from graft donor cells, collected 360 days after TCRalphabeta/CD19-depleted stem cell transplant. These receptors were collected from a boy under two years old who had a stem cell transplant for acute myeloid leukemia, so the T cells may come from the graft donor. Each CDR3 is given with its conserved first and last residue. The D gene is left open where the match is weak. Size is omitted from some rows. Given values are once, few, many or a class for expanded clones.

TGCGCCAGCAGCCTTGGAGGGTTTAGCAATCAGCCCCAGCATTTT | CASSLGGFSNQPQHF | . | 15 | TRBJ1-5 | . | TRBV4-1
TGTGCCAGCAGCGTCCGGGGGGTTGGGGCAGATACGCAGTATTTT | CASSVRGVGADTQYF | . | 15 | TRBJ2-3 | TRBD2 | TRBV9
TGTGCCAGCAGTGAGTTAGGTCACACCGGGGAGCTGTTTTTT | CASSELGHTGELFF | many | 14 | TRBJ2-2 | . | TRBV2
TGTGCCAGCAGTTTGTACAGGGGGCCCGGGGAGCTGTTTTTT | CASSLYRGPGELFF | few | 14 | TRBJ2-2 | TRBD1 | TRBV12-3/TRBV12-4
TGTGCCAGCAGTTCTTTTGGCAGAGCTAACTATGGCTACACCTTC | CASSSFGRANYGYTF | . | 15 | TRBJ1-2 | . | TRBV12-3/TRBV12-4
TGTGCCAGCAGCTTCTCACAGGGAAAGCTTGATACGCAGTATTTT | CASSFSQGKLDTQYF | many | 15 | TRBJ2-3 | . | TRBV11-3
TGCAGTGCTAGAGATGGGGGGGGCATTTTCAATGAGCAGTTCTTC | CSARDGGGIFNEQFF | . | 15 | TRBJ2-1 | . | TRBV20-1
TGCAGTGCTGGCAGGGGATCGGATGGCTACACCTTC | CSAGRGSDGYTF | . | 12 | TRBJ1-2 | . | TRBV20-1
TGTGCCAGCAGGGCAGCAGGGGCTTTCAATGAGCAGTTCTTC | CASRAAGAFNEQFF | many | 14 | TRBJ2-1 | . | TRBV12-3/TRBV12-4
TGTGCCAGCAGTTACGGGGCAGGGAAGACCCAGTACTTC | CASSYGAGKTQYF | few | 13 | TRBJ2-5 | . | TRBV6-5
TGTGCCAGTAGTACCAGCCGGGATACGCAGTATTTT | CASSTSRDTQYF | few | 12 | TRBJ2-3 | . | TRBV19
TGCAGCGTTCAGGGGGTCGGAGAGGGAGATACGCAGTATTTT | CSVQGVGEGDTQYF | few | 14 | TRBJ2-3 | TRBD1 | TRBV29-1
TGTGCCAGCAGTTTGGGGGCCTCCTCTCACTATGGCTACACCTTC | CASSLGASSHYGYTF | . | 15 | TRBJ1-2 | . | TRBV27
TGTGCCAGCAGTGACGGCCTAGCGGGACTAGATACGCAGTATTTT | CASSDGLAGLDTQYF | . | 15 | TRBJ2-3 | TRBD2 | TRBV6-4
TGTGCCAGCAGTGTTAGCGGGGAGTTCACCGGGGAGCTGTTTTTT | CASSVSGEFTGELFF | once | 15 | TRBJ2-2 | TRBD2 | TRBV2
TGCAGTGCTAGAGACGCGGACAGTTCTAATGAAAAACTGTTTTTT | CSARDADSSNEKLFF | few | 15 | TRBJ1-4 | . | TRBV20-1